This T cell receptor (beta chain) emerged from a study of CD8 T cells in Susac syndrome. Germline V gene data show CDR1 as MGHRA and CDR2 as YSYEKL. V was shortened by 4 bases and J by 5 bases, with 17 bases between the two germline ends. The CDR3 is 16 amino acids. Roughly 0.45 to 1 ug RNA was reverse transcribed with random hexamers. Each CDR3 protein gets one entry after TCRdb re-called the immunoSEQ multiplex PCR reads with MiXCR. This sample has some 26,000 distinct CDR3 sequences, with around 94% found just once. The CD8+ and CD4+ T cells were negatively isolated, with the TEMRA cells enriched by FACS.

The sequence was obtained from a human donor in good health. This chain joins TRBV4-1 and TRBJ2-2, with D perhaps TRBD1 (7 bases). Sequenced input: CD8+ T cells from PBMCs. CDR3 region: CASSRGDRGGTGELFF. CDR3 DNA sequence: TGCGCCAGCAGCCGAGGGGACAGAGGGGGGACCGGGGAGCTGTTTTTT.